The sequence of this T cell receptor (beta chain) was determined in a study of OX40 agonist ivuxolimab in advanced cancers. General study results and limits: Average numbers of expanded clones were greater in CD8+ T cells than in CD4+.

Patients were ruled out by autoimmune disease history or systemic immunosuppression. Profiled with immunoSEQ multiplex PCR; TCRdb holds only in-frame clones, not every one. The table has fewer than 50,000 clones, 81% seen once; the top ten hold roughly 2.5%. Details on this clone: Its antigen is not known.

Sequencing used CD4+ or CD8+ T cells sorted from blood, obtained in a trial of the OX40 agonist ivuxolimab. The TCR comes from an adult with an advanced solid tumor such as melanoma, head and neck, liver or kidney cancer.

The CDR3 coding sequence is TGTGCCAGTAGTATGGTCAGGATAGCCAACTATGGCTACACCTTC. It is translated as CASSMVRIANYGYTF. The chain is built from TRBV19 and TRBJ1-2; D is undetermined. This CDR3 has 15 residues. V gave up 3 bases and J gave up 2 bases, with 13 bases separating them. The germline gives CDR1 LNHDA, CDR2 SQIVND (reference sequence).